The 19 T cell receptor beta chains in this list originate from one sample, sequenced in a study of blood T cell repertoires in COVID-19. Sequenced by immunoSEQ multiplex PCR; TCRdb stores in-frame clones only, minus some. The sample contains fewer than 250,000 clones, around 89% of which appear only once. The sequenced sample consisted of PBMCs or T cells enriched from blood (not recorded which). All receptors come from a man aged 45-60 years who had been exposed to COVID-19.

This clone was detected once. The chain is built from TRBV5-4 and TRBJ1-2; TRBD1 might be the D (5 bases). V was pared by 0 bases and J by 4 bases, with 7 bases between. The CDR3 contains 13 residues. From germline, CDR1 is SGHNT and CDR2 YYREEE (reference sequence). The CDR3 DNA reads TGTGCCAGCAGCTTGGCACAGGTCTATGGCTACACCTTC. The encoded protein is CASSLAQVYGYTF.

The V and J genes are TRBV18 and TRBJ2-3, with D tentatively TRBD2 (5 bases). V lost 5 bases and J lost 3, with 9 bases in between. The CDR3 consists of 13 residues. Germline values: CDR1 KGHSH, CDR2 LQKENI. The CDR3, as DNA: TGTGCCAGCTCAGAGGGCGGAACAGATACGCAGTATTTT. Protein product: CASSEGGTDTQYF.

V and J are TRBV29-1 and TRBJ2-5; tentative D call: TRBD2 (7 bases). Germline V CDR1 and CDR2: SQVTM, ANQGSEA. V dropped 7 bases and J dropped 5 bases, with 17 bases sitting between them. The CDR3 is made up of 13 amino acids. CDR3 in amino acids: CSADLGGRETQYF. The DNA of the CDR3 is TGCAGCGCCGACCTGGGGGGGCGGGAGACCCAGTACTTC.

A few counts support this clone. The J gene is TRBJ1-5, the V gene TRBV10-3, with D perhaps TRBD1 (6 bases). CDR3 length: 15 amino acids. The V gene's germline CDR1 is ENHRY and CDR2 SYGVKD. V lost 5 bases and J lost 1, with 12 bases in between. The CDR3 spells CAISRARGSNQPQHF. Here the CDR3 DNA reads TGTGCCATCAGTAGGGCCAGGGGAAGCAATCAGCCCCAGCATTTT.

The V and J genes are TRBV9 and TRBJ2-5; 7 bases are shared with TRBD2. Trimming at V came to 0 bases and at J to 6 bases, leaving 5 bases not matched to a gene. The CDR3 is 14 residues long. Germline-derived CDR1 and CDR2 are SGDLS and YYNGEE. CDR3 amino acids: CASSVGGGSKTQYF. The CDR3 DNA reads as TGTGCCAGCAGCGTAGGAGGCGGGAGTAAGACCCAGTACTTC.

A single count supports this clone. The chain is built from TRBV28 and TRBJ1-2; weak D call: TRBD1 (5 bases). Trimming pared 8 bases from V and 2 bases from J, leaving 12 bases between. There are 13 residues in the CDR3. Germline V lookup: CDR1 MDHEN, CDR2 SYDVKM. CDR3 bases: TGTGCCAGCCATGGGCCAGGGAACTATGGCTACACCTTC. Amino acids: CASHGPGNYGYTF.

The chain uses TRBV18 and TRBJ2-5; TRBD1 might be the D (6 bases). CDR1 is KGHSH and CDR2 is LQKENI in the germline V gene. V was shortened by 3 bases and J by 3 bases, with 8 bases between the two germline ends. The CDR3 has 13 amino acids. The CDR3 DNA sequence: TGTGCCAGCTCACCCCGACAGGAAGAGACCCAGTACTTC. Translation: CASSPRQEETQYF.

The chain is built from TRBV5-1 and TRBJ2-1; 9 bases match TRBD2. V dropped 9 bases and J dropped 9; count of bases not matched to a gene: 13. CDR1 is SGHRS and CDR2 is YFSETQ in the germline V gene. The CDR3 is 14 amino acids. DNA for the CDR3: TGCGCCACCGATTTAGCGGGAGATGGGGTTGAGCAGTTCTTC. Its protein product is CATDLAGDGVEQFF. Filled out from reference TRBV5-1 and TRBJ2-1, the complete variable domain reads KAGVTQTPRYLIKTRGQQVTLSCSPISGHRSVSWYQQTPGQGLQFLFEYFSETQRNKGNFPGRFSGRQFSNSRSEMNVSTLELGDSALYLCATDLAGDGVEQFFGPGTRLTVL.

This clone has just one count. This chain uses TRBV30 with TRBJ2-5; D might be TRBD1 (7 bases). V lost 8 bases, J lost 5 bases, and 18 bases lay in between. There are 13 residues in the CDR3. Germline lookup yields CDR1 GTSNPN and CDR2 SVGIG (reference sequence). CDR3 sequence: CAVGGQKRETQYF. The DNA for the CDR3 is TGTGCCGTGGGGGGACAGAAACGGGAGACCCAGTACTTC.

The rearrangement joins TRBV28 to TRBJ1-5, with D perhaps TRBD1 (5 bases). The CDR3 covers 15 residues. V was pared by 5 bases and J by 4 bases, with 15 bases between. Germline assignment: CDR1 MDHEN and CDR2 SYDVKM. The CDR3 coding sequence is TGTGCCAGCAGTCGGCGAGGACAATTAAATCAGCCCCAGCATTTT. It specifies CASSRRGQLNQPQHF.

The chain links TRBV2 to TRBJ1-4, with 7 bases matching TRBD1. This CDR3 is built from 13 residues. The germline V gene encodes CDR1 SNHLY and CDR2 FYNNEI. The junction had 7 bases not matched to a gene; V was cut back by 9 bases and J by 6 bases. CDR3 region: CARTDRLDEKLFF. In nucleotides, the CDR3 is TGTGCCAGGACGGACAGGCTCGATGAAAAACTGTTTTTT. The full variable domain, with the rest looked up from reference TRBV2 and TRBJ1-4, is EPEVTQTPSHQVTQMGQEVILRCVPISNHLYFYWYRQILGQKVEFLVSFYNNEISEKSEIFDDQFSVERPDGSNFTLKIRSTKLEDSAMYFCARTDRLDEKLFFGSGTQLSVL.

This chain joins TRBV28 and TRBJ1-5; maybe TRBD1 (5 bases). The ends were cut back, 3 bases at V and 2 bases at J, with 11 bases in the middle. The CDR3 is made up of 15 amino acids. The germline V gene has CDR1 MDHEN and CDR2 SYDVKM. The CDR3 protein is CASSLGGSGNQPQHF. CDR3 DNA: TGTGCCAGCAGTTTGGGGGGGAGCGGCAATCAGCCCCAGCATTTT.

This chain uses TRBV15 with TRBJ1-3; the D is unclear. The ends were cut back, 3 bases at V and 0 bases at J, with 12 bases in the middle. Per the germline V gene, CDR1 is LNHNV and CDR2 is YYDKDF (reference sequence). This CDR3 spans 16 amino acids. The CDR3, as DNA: TGTGCCACCAGCAGTGGTGGACTGTTCTCTGGAAACACCATATATTTT. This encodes CATSSGGLFSGNTIYF.

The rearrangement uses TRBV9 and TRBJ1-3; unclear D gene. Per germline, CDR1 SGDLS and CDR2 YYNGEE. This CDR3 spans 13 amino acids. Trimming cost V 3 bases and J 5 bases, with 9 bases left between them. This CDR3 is CASSAQSRNTIYF. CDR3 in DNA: TGTGCCAGCAGCGCCCAATCCAGAAACACCATATATTTT.

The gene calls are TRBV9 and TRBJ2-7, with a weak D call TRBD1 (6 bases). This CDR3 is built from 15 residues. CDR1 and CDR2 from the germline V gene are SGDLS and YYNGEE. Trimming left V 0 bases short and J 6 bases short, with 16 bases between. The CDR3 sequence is CASSVGPGAVREQYF. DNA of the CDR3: TGTGCCAGCAGCGTAGGGCCAGGGGCCGTCCGCGAGCAGTACTTC.

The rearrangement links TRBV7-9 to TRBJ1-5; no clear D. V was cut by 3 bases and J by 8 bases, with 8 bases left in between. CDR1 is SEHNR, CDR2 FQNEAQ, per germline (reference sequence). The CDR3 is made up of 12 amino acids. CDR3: CASSFASEPQHF. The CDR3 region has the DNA TGTGCCAGCAGCTTCGCTTCGGAGCCCCAGCATTTT.

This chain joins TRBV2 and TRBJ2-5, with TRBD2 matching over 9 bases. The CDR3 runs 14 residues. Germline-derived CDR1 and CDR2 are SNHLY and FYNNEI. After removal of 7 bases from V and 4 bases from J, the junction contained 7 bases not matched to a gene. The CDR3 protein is CASKIAGAVETQYF. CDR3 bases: TGTGCCAGCAAGATAGCGGGGGCCGTAGAGACCCAGTACTTC.

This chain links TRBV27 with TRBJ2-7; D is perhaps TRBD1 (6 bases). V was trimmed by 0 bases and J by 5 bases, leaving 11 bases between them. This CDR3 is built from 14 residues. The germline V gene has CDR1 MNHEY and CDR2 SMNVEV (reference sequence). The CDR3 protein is CASSLSRGRNEQYF. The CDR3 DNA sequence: TGTGCCAGCAGTTTATCGAGGGGGAGAAACGAGCAGTACTTC.

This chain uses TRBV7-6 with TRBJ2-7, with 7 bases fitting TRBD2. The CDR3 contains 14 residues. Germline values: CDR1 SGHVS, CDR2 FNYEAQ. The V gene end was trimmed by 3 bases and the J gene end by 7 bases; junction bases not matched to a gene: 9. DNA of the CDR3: TGTGCCAGCAGCTTTTCGGGAGGACCGGGGGAGCAGTACGTC. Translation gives CASSFSGGPGEQYV.